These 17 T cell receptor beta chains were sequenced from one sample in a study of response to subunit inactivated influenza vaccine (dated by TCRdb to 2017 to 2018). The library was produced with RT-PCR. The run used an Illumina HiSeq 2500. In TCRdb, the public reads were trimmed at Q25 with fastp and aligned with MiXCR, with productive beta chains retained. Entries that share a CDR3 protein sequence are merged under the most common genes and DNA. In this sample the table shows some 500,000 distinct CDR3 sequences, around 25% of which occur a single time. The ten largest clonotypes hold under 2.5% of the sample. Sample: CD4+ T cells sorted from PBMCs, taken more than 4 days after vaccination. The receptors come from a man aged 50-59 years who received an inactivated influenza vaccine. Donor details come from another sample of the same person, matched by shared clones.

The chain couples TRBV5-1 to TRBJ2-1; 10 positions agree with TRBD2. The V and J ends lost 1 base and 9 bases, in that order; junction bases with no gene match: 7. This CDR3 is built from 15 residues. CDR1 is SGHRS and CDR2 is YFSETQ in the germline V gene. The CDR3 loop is CASSLLASGSGEQFF. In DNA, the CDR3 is TGCGCCAGCAGCTTGTTGGCTAGCGGGAGTGGTGAGCAGTTCTTC.

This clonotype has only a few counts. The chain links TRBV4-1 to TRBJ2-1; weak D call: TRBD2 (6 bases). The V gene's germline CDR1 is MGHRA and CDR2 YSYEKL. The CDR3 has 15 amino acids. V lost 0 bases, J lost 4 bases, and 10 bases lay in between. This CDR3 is CASSQERTIYNEQFF. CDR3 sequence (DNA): TGCGCCAGCAGCCAAGAAAGGACTATATACAATGAGCAGTTCTTC.

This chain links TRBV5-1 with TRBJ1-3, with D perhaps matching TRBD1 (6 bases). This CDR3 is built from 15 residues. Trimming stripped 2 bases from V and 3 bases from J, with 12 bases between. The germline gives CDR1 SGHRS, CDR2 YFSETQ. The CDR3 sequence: CASSFGGLSGNTIYF. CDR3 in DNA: TGCGCCAGCAGCTTTGGGGGCTTGAGTGGAAACACCATATATTTT.

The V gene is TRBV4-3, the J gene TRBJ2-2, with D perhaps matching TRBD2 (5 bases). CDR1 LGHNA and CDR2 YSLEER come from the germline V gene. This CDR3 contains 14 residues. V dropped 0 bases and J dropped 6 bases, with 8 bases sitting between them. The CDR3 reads CASSQEGGSGELFF. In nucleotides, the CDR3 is TGCGCCAGCAGCCAAGAAGGAGGTTCCGGGGAGCTGTTTTTT.

CDR3 amino acids: CASRYSNYGYTF. The CDR3 DNA sequence: TGTGCCAGCCGTTATTCCAACTATGGCTACACCTTC. The rearrangement links TRBV5-6 to TRBJ1-2; D remains unclear. Germline V gene sequence: CDR1 SGHDT, CDR2 YYEEEE. Trimming took off 7 bases at V and 2 bases at J, with 9 bases between the two ends. This CDR3 is 12 amino acids long.

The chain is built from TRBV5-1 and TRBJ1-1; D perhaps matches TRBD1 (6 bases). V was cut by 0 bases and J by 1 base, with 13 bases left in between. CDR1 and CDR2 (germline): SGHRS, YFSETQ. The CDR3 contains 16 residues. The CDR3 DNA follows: TGCGCCAGCAGCTTGGGGCTGGGACAAAAGAACACTGAAGCTTTCTTT. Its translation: CASSLGLGQKNTEAFF.

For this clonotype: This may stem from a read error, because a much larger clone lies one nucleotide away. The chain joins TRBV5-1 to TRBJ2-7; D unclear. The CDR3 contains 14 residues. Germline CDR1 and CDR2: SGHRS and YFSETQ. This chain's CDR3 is CASSLEVESYERYF. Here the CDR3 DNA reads TGCGCCAGCAGCTTGGAGGTAGAATCCTACGAGCGGTACTTC.

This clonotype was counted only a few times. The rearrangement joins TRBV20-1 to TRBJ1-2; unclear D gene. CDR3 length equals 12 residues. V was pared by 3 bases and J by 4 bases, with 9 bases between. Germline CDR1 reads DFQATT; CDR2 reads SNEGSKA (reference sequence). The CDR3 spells CSASPPSYGYTF. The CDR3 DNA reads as TGCAGTGCTAGTCCGCCGAGCTATGGCTACACCTTC.

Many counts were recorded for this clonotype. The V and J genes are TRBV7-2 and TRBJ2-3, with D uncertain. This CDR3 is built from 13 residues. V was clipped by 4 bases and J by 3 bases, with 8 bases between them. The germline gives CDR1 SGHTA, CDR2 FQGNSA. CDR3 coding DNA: TGTGCCAGCAGCTACACTGCAACAGATACGCAGTATTTT. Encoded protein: CASSYTATDTQYF.

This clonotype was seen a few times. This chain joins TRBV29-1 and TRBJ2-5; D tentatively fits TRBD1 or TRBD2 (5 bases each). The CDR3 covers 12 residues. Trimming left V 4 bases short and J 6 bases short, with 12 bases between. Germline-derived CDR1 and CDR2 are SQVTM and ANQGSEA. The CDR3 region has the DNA TGCAGCGTTGGCAGGGACGTAAAGACCCAGTACTTC. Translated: CSVGRDVKTQYF.

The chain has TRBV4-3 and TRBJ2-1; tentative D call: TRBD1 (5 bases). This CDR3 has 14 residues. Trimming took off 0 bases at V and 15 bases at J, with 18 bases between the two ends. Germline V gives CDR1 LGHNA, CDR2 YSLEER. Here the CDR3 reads CASSQDTETGALFF. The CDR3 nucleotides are TGCGCCAGCAGCCAAGATACCGAGACTGGGGCGCTGTTCTTC.

The CDR3 bases are TGCGCCAGCAGCTGGGGACAGTCCTACGAGCAGTACTTC. It yields the protein CASSWGQSYEQYF. The chain recombines TRBV5-1 with TRBJ2-7, with TRBD1 matching 7 bases. Germline CDR1 and CDR2: SGHRS and YFSETQ. Trimming removed 3 bases from V and 1 base from J; junction bases left unmatched: 1. The CDR3 has 13 residues.

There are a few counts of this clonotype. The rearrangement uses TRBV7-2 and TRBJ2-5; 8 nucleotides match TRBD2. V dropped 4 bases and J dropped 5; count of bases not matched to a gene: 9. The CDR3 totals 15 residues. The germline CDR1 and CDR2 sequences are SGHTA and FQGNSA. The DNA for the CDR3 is TGTGCCAGCAGCTATCCCCGGGTAGCGGGGGAGACCCAGTACTTC. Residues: CASSYPRVAGETQYF. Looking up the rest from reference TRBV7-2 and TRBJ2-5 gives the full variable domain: GAGVSQSPSNKVTEKGKDVELRCDPISGHTALYWYRQSLGQGLEFLIYFQGNSAPDKSGLPSDRFSAERTGGSVSTLTIQRTQQEDSAVYLCASSYPRVAGETQYFGPGTRLLVL.

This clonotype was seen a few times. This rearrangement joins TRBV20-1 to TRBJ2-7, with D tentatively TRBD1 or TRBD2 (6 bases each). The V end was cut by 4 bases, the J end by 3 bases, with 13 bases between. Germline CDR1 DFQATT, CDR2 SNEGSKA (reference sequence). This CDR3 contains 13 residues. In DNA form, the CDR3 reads TGCAGTGCTAAAGAGGGGGGACTCTACGAGCAGTACTTC. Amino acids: CSAKEGGLYEQYF.

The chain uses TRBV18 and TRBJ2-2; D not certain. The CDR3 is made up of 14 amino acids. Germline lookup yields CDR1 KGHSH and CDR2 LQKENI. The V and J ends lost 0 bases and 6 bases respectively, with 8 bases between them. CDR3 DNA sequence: TGTGCCAGCTCACCACCGATCCCGGCCGGGGAGCTGTTTTTT. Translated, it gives CASSPPIPAGELFF.

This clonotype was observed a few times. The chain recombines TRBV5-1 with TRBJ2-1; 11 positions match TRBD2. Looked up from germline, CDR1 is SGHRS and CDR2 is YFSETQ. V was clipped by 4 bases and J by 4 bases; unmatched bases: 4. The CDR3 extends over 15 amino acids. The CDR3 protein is CASSALAGEYNEQFF. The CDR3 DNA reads TGCGCCAGCAGCGCACTAGCGGGGGAGTACAATGAGCAGTTCTTC.

The CDR3 here is CASSLGAAMNTEAFF. DNA for the CDR3: TGCGCCAGCAGCTTGGGTGCCGCCATGAACACTGAAGCTTTCTTT. V gene TRBV5-1 combines with J gene TRBJ1-1; D unresolved. The CDR3 length is 15 residues. Germline V gene lookup returns CDR1 SGHRS and CDR2 YFSETQ. V was clipped by 0 bases and J by 0 bases, with 9 bases between them.